This record concerns one T cell receptor (beta chain) sequence. Its antigen is not known. Within the sample, other DNA sequences also encode this same CDR3. Vbeta (60) and Jbeta (13) primers were used in the PCR. Data came from immunoSEQ multiplex PCR; TCRdb stores just in-frame clones and leaves some out. The sample lists around 40,000 clones, about 60% seen once, with about 9% in the top ten. The source of the sample is a study of cytomegalovirus exposure and HLA in healthy donors. Study summary: Across 350 to 500 genotyped donors, about 81% landed in the Caucasian-associated ancestry cluster.

The germline CDR1 and CDR2 sequences are MNHNS and SASEGT. After removal of 6 bases from V and 3 bases from J, the junction contained 2 bases not matched to a gene. The CDR3 covers 13 residues. Study results and caveats: In a later analysis, a genetic analysis reported fewer productive-TCR N-insertions in an Asian-associated ancestry cluster than the cohort average. Reports described diagnosis of cytomegalovirus status by the classifier as highly specific and sensitive.

Input material: PBMCs. V and J are TRBV6-1 and TRBJ1-1; 9 bases are a match to TRBD1. The receptor comes from a human donor in good health. The CDR3 spells CASSRDRDTEAFF. Written as DNA, the CDR3 is TGTGCCAGCAGCCGGGACAGGGACACTGAAGCTTTCTTT.